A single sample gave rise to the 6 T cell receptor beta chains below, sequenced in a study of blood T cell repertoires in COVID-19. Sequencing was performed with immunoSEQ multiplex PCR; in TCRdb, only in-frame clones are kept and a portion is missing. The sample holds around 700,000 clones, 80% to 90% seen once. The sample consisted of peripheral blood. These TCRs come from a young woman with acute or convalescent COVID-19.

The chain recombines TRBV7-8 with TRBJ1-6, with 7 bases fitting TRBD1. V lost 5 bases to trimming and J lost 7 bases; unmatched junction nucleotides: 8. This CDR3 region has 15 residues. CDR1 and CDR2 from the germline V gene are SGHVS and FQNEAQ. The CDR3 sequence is CASSATGDGNSPLHF. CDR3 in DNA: TGTGCCAGCAGCGCCACAGGGGACGGCAATTCACCCCTCCACTTT.

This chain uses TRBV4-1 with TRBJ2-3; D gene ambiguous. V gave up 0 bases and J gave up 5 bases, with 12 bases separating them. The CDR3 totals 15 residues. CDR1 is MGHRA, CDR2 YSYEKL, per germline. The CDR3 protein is CASSQESLVIDTQYF. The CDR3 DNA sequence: TGCGCCAGCAGCCAAGAGAGTCTAGTGATAGATACGCAGTATTTT.

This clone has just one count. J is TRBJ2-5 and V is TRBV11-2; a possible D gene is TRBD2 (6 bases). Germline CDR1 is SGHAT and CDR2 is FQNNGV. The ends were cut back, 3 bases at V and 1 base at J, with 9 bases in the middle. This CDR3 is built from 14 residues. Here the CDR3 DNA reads TGTGCCAGCAGCTTGACTAGTTCCCAAGAGACCCAGTACTTC. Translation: CASSLTSSQETQYF.

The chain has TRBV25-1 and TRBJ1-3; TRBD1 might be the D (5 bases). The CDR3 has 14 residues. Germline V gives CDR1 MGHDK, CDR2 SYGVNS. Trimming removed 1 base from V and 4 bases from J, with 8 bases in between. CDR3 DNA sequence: TGTGCCAGCAGTGAATCAGGGCAAGGAAACACCATATATTTT. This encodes CASSESGQGNTIYF.

CDR3 coding DNA: TGCGCCAGCAGCTTGGCAGGGGGCCGAGTAATGAACACTGAAGCTTTCTTT. It encodes CASSLAGGRVMNTEAFF. The chain recombines TRBV5-1 with TRBJ1-1, with 8 bases lining up with TRBD1. V shed 0 bases and J 0 bases; nucleotides not matched to a gene: 7. Looked up from germline, CDR1 is SGHRS and CDR2 is YFSETQ. The CDR3 is 17 amino acids.

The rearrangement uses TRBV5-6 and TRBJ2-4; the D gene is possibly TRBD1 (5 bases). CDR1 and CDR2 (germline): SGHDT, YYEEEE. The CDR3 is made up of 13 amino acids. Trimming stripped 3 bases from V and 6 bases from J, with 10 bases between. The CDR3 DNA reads TGTGCCAGCAGCTACTGGCAGGGAAACATTCAGTACTTC. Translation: CASSYWQGNIQYF.